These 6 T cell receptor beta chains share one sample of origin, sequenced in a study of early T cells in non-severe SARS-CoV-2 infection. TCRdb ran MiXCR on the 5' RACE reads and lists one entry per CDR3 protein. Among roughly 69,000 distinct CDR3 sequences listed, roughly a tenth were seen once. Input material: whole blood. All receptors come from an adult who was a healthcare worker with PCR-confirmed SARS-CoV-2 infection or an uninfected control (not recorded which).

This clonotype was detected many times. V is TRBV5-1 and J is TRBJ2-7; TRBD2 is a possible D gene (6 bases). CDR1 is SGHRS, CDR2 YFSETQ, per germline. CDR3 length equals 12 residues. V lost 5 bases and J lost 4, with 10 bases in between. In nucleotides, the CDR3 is TGCGCCAGCAGGGGAGGTGGATACGAGCAGTACTTC. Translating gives CASRGGGYEQYF.

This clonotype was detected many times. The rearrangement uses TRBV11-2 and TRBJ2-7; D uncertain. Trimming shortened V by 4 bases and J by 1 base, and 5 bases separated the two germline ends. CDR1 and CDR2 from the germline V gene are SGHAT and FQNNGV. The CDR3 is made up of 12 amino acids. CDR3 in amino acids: CASSSSSYEQYF. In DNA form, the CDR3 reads TGTGCCAGCAGCTCCTCATCCTACGAGCAGTACTTC.

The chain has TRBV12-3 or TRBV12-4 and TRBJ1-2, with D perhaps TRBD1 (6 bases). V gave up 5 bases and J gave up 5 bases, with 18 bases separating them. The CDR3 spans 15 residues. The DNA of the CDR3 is TGTGCCAGCAGTCTAGGGGGTTCCTCCGGATATGGCTACACCTTC. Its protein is CASSLGGSSGYGYTF.

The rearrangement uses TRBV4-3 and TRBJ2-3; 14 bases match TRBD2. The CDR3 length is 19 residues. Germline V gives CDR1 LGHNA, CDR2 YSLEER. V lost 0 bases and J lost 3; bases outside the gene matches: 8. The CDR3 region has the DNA TGCGCCAGCAGCCAAGATGTTCCCAGGACTAGCGGGAGGACAGATACGCAGTATTTT. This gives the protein CASSQDVPRTSGRTDTQYF.

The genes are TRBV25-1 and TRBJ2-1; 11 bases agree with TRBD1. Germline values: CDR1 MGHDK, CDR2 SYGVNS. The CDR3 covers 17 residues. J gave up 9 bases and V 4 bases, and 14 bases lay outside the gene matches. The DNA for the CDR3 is TGTGCCAGCAGTGGACCGAGGGACAGGGGGTCCTCAGGTGAGCAGTTCTTC. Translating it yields CASSGPRDRGSSGEQFF.

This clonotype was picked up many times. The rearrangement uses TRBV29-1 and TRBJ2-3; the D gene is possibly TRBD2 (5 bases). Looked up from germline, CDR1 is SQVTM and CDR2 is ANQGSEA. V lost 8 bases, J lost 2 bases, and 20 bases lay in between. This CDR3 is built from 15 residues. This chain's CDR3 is CSPNALAGFTDTQYF. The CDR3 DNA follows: TGCAGCCCCAACGCGCTGGCGGGCTTCACAGATACGCAGTATTTT.